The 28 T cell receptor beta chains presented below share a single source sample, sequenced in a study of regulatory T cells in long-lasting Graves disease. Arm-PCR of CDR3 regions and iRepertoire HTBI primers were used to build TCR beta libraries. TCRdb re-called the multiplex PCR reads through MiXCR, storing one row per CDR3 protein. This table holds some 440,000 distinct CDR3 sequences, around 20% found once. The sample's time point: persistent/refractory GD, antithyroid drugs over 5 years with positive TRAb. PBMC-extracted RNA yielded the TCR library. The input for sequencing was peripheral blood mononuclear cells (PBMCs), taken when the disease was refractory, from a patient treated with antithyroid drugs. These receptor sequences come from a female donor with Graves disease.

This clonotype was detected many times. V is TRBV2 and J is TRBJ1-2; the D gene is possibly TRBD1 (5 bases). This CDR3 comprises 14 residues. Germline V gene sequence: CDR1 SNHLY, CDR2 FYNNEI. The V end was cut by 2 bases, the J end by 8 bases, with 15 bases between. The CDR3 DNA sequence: TGTGCCAGCAGTGAACATTGGGGGAATGGAGGCTACACCTTC. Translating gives CASSEHWGNGGYTF.

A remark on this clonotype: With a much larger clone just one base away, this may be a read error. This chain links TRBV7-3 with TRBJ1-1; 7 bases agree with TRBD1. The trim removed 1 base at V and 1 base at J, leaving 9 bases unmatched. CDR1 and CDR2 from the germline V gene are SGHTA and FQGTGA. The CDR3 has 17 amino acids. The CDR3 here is CASSLIFEGAKNTEAFF. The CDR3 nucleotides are TGTGCCAGCAGCTTAATTTTTGAGGGGGCGAAGAACACTGAAGCTTTCTTT.

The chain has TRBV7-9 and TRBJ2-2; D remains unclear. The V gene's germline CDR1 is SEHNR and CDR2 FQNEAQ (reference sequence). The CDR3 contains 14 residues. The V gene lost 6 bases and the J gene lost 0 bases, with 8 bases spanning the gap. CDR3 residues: CASRFGSNTGELFF. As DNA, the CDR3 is TGTGCCAGCAGGTTCGGGTCGAACACCGGGGAGCTGTTTTTT.

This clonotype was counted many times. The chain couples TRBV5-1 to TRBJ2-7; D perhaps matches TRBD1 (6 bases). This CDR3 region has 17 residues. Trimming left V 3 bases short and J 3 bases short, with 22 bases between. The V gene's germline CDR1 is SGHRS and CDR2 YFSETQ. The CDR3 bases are TGCGCCAGCAGCTCTCCGAATCCAGGGGAAAACGGCTACGAGCAGTACTTC. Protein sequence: CASSSPNPGENGYEQYF.

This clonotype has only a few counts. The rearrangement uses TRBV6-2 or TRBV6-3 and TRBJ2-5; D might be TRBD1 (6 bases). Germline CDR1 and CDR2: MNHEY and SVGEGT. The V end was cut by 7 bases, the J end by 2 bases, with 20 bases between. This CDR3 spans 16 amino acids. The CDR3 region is CASIPSIGQTQETQYF. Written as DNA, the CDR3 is TGTGCCAGCATCCCCTCGATTGGACAGACACAAGAGACCCAGTACTTC.

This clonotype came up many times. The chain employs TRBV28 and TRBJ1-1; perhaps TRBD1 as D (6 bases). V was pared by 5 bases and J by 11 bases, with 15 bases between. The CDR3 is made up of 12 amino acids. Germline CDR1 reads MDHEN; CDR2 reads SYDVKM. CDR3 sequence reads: CASSPIDRRAFF. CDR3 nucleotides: TGTGCCAGCAGTCCAATAGACAGGCGGGCTTTCTTT.

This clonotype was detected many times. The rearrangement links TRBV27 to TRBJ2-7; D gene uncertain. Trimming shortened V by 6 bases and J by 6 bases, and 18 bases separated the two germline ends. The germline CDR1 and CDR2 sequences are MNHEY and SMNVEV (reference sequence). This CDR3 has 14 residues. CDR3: CASSPTSGLGEQYF. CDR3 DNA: TGTGCCAGCAGCCCAACGTCCGGCCTCGGCGAGCAGTACTTC.

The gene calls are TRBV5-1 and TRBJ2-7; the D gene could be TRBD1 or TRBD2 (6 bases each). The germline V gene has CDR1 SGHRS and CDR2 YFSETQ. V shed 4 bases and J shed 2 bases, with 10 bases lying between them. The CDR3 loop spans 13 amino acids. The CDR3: CASSPGEAYEQYF. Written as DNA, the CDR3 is TGCGCCAGCAGCCCAGGGGAGGCCTACGAGCAGTACTTC.

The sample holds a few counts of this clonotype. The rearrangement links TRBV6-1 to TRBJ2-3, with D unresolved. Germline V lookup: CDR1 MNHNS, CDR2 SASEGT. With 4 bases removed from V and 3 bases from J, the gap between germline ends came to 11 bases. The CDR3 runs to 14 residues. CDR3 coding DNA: TGTGCCAGCAGTGCGGTTCGGGCTACAGATACGCAGTATTTT. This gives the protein CASSAVRATDTQYF.

CDR3 in DNA: TGTGCCAGCAGTTCTTCCGGGACTCTCTACAATGAGCAGTTCTTC. Its translation: CASSSSGTLYNEQFF. This chain connects TRBV12-3 or TRBV12-4 to TRBJ2-1, with D tentatively TRBD2 (6 bases). With 4 bases removed from V and 3 bases from J, the gap between germline ends came to 13 bases. CDR3 length: 15 amino acids.

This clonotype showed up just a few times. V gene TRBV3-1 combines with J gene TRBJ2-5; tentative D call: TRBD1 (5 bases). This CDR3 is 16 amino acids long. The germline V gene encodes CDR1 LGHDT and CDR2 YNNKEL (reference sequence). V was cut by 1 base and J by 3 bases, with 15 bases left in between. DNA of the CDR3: TGTGCCAGCAGCCAAGGAGAGAGAGAAGGGGAAGAGACCCAGTACTTC. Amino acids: CASSQGEREGEETQYF.

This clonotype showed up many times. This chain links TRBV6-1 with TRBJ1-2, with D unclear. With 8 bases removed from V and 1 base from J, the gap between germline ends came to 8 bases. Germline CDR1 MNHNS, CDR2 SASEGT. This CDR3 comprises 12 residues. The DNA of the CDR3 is TGTGCCAGCTTGGATTTTAACTATGGCTACACCTTC. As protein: CASLDFNYGYTF.

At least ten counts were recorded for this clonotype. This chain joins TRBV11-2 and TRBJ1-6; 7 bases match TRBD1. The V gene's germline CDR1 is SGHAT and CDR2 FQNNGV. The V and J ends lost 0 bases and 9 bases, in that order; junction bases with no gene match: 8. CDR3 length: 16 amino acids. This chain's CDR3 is CASSLDWTGAGSPLHF. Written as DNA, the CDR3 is TGTGCCAGCAGCTTAGATTGGACAGGCGCGGGTTCACCCCTCCACTTT.

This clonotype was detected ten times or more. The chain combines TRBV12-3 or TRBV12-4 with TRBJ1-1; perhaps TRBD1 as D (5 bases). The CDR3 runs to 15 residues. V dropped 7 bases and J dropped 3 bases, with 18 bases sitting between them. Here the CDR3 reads CASILGSLGDTEAFF. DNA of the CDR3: TGTGCCAGCATCCTTGGGAGCCTGGGGGACACTGAAGCTTTCTTT.

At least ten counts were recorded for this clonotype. This CDR3 is CASSPVYGYTF. The CDR3 DNA reads as TGTGCCAGCAGCCCTGTCTATGGCTACACCTTC. The chain recombines TRBV2 with TRBJ1-2; the D is unclear. The CDR3 consists of 11 residues. The germline CDR1 and CDR2 sequences are SNHLY and FYNNEI. Trimming cost V 6 bases and J 4 bases, with 6 bases left between them. Full variable domain (remainder filled in from reference TRBV2 and TRBJ1-2): EPEVTQTPSHQVTQMGQEVILRCVPISNHLYFYWYRQILGQKVEFLVSFYNNEISEKSEIFDDQFSVERPDGSNFTLKIRSTKLEDSAMYFCASSPVYGYTFGSGTRLTVV.

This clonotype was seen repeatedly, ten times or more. The CDR3 DNA reads TGTGCCAGCAGCATGGGACGGAGCTATGGCTACACCTTC. Translation gives CASSMGRSYGYTF. The rearrangement joins TRBV9 to TRBJ1-2; TRBD1 is a possible D gene (5 bases). CDR3 size: 13 residues. Germline CDR1 reads SGDLS; CDR2 reads YYNGEE. V lost 4 bases, J lost 4 bases, and 11 bases lay in between.

Here the CDR3 DNA reads TGCAGTGCGAACCGGGACAGGGGAGCAGATACGCAGTATTTT. This translates into CSANRDRGADTQYF. This chain connects TRBV20-1 to TRBJ2-3; 10 positions agree with TRBD1. The CDR3 is made up of 14 amino acids. Germline loops: CDR1 DFQATT, CDR2 SNEGSKA (reference sequence). Trimming at V came to 6 bases and at J to 4 bases, leaving 7 bases not matched to a gene.

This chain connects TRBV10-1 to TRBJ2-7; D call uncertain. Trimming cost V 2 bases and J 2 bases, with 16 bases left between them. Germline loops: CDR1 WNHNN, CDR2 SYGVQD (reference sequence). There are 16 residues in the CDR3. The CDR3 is CASSEPPFQKPYEQYF. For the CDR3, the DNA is TGCGCCAGCAGTGAGCCCCCCTTTCAGAAGCCCTACGAGCAGTACTTC.

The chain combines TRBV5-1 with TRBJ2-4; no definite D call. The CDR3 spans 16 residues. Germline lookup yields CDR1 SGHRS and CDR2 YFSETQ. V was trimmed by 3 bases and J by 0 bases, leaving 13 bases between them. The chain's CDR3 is CASSSQVSIAKNIQYF. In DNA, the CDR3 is TGCGCCAGCAGCTCCCAGGTTTCTATAGCCAAAAACATTCAGTACTTC.

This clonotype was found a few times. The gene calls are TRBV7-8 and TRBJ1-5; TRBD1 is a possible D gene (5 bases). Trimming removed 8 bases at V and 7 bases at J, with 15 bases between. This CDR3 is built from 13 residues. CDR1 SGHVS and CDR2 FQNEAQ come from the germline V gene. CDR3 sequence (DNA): TGTGCCAGCTCTGAGGGGCTGAGACAGCCCCAGCATTTT. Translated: CASSEGLRQPQHF.

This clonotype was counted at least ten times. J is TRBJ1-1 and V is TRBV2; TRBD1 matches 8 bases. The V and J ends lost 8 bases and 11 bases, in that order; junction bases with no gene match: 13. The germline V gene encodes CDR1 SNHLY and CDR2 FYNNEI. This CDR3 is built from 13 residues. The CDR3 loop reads CASQLDRVSWAFF. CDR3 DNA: TGTGCCAGCCAACTGGACAGGGTGTCGTGGGCTTTCTTT.

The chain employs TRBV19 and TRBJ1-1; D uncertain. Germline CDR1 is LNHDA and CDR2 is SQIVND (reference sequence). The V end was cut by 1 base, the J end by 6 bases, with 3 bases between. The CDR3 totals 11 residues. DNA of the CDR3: TGTGCCAGTAGTATAGGTCCTGAAGCTTTCTTT. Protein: CASSIGPEAFF.

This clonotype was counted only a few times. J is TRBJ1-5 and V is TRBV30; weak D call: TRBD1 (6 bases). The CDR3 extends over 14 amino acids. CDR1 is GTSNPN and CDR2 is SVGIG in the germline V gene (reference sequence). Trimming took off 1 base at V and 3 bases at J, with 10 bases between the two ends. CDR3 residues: CAWSATGYNQPQHF. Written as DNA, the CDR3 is TGTGCCTGGAGTGCCACAGGGTACAATCAGCCCCAGCATTTT.

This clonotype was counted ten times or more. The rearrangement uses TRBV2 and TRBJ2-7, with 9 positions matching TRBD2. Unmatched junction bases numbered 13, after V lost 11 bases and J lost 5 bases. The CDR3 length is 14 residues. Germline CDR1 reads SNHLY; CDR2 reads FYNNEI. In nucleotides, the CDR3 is TGTGCCGGTATTGCGCGGGAGGGCCTCGACGAGCAGTACTTC. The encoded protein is CAGIAREGLDEQYF.

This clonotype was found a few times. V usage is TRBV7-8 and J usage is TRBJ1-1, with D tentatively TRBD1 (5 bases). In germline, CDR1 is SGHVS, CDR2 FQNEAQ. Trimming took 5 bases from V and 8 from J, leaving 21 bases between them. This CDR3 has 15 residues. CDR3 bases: TGTGCCAGCAGCCCCCAGGGATTTACCGCGGCAGAAGCTTTCTTT. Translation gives CASSPQGFTAAEAFF.

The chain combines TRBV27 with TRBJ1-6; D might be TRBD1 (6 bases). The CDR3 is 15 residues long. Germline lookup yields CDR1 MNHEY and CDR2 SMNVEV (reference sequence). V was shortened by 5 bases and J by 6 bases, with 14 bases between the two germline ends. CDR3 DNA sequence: TGTGCCAGCAGTGGCCCAGGGGCCACTAATTCACCCCTCCACTTT. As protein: CASSGPGATNSPLHF.

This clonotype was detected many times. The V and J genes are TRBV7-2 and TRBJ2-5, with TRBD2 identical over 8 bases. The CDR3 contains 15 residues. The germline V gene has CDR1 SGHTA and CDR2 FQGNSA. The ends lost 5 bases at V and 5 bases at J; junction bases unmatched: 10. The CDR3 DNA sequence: TGTGCCAGCAGCGAAAGCGGACTAGCCAAGGAGACCCAGTACTTC. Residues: CASSESGLAKETQYF. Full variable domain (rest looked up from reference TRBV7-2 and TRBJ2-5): GAGVSQSPSNKVTEKGKDVELRCDPISGHTALYWYRQSLGQGLEFLIYFQGNSAPDKSGLPSDRFSAERTGGSVSTLTIQRTQQEDSAVYLCASSESGLAKETQYFGPGTRLLVL.

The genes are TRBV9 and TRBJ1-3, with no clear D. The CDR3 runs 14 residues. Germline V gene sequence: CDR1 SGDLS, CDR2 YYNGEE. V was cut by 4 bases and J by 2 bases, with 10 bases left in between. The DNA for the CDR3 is TGTGCCAGCAGCCCAGTTATCACTGGAAACACCATATATTTT. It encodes CASSPVITGNTIYF.